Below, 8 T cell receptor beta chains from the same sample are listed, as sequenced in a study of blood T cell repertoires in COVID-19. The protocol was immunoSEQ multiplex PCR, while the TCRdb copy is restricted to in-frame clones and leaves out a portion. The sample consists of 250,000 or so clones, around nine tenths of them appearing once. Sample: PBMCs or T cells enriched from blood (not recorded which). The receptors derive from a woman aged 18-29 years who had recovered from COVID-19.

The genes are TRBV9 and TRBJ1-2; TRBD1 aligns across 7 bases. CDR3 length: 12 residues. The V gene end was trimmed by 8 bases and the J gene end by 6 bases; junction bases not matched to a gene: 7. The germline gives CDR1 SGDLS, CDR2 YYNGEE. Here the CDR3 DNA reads TGTGCCAGTTTTCGACAGGGAGATGGCTACACCTTC. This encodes CASFRQGDGYTF. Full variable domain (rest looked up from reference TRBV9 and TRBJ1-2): DSGVTQTPKHLITATGQRVTLRCSPRSGDLSVYWYQQSLDQGLQFLIQYYNGEERAKGNILERFSAQQFPDLHSELNLSSLELGDSALYFCASFRQGDGYTFGSGTRLTVV.

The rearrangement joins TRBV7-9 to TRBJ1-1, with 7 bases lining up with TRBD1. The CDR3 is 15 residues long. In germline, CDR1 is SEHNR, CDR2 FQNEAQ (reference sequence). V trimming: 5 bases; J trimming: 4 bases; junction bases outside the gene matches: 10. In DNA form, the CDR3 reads TGTGCCAGCAGCCCCGAGACAGGGAAGGCCACTGAAGCTTTCTTT. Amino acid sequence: CASSPETGKATEAFF.

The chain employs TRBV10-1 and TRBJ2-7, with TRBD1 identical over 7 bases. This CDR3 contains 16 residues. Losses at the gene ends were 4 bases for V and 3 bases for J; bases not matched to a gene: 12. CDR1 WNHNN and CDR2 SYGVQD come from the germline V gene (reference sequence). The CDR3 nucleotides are TGCGCCAGCAGTGCGGAACCGGGACAGCCCGTCTACGAGCAGTACTTC. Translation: CASSAEPGQPVYEQYF.

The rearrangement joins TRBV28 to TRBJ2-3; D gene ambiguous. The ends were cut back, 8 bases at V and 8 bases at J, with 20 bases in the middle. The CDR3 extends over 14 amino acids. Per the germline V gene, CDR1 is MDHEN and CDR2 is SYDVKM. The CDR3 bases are TGTGCCAGCCGAAATAACCTAGTCTCGCTTACGCAGTATTTT. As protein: CASRNNLVSLTQYF.

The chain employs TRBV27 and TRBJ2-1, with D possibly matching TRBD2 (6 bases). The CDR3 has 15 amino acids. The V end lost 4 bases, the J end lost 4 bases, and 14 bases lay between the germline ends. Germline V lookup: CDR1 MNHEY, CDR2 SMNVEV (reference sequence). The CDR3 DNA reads TGTGCCAGCAGTTCTCTCCTAGCGCAATACAATGAGCAGTTCTTC. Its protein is CASSSLLAQYNEQFF.

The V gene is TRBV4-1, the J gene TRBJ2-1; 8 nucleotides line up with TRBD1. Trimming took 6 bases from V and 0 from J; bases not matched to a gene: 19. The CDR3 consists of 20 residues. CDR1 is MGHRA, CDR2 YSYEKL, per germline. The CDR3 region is CASRPFEDREYGSSYNEQFF. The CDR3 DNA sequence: TGCGCCAGCAGGCCGTTCGAGGACAGGGAATATGGGAGCTCCTACAATGAGCAGTTCTTC.

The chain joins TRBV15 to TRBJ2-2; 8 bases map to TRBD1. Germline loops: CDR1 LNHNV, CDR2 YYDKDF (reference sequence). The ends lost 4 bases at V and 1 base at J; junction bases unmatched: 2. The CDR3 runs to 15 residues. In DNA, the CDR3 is TGTGCCACCAGCACAGGGACAGGGAACACCGGGGAGCTGTTTTTT. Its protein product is CATSTGTGNTGELFF.

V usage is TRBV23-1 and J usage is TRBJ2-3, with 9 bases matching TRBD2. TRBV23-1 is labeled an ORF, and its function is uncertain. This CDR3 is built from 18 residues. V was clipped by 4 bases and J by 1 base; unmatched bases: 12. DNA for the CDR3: TGCGCCAGCAGTCTTGGCGGGAGGGCCGATGGGGGCACAGATACGCAGTATTTT. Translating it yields CASSLGGRADGGTDTQYF.